This section outlines one T cell receptor (beta chain) sequence together with its context. Its antigen remains unknown. Treatment reported: 19 received Ad26.COV2.S at low or high dose, single or two shots; several received placebo; per-sample allocation not given. Sampling was done on day 63 after the first vaccine or placebo injection. The data originate from a study of Ad26.COV2.S vaccination and SARS-CoV-2 variants. Looking at the study overall: Ad26.COV2.S, an intramuscular injection, was given once or twice 56 days apart. Regarding the study as a whole: Comparability of non-spike TCR breadth was observed across vaccine and placebo recipients.

Sequenced by immunoSEQ multiplex PCR; TCRdb stores in-frame clones only, minus some. Of almost 400,000 clones in the sample, approximately 89% were seen once. In germline, CDR1 is DFQATT, CDR2 SNEGSKA (reference sequence). Trimming removed 3 bases at V and 8 bases at J, with 14 bases between. The CDR3 extends over 14 amino acids. The clonotype comes from a person between 18 and 60 years old who received the Ad26.COV2.S COVID-19 vaccine or a placebo. The source material was peripheral blood, sampled in a trial of Ad26.COV2.S vaccine versus placebo. This chain connects TRBV20-1 to TRBJ1-6, with D perhaps matching TRBD1 (5 bases). The CDR3 spells CSASTGPRDSPLHF. CDR3 nucleotide sequence: TGCAGTGCTAGTACAGGTCCACGGGATTCACCCCTCCACTTT.